The T cell receptor beta chain described here comes from a study of blood T cell repertoires in COVID-19. Sequenced by immunoSEQ multiplex PCR; TCRdb stores in-frame clones only, minus some. The sample consists of roughly 150,000 clones, about 85% of them appearing once. This clone occurred many times. Per the germline V gene, CDR1 is SGHVS and CDR2 is FNYEAQ. V was clipped by 0 bases and J by 6 bases, with 14 bases between them. The CDR3 totals 15 residues. This chain uses TRBV7-6 with TRBJ1-2; D ambiguous. The sequence was obtained from a woman in her forties who had been exposed to COVID-19. Sequencing was carried out using PBMCs or T cells enriched from blood (not recorded which). For the CDR3, the DNA is TGTGCCAGCAGCTTAGCTTTCGGCGGGCTGGATGGCTACACCTTC. This sequence encodes CASSLAFGGLDGYTF. The whole variable domain, filled in from reference TRBV7-6 and TRBJ1-2, reads GAGVSQSPRYKVTKRGQDVALRCDPISGHVSLYWYRQALGQGPEFLTYFNYEAQQDKSGLPNDRFSAERPEGSISTLTIQRTEQRDSAMYRCASSLAFGGLDGYTFGSGTRLTVV.